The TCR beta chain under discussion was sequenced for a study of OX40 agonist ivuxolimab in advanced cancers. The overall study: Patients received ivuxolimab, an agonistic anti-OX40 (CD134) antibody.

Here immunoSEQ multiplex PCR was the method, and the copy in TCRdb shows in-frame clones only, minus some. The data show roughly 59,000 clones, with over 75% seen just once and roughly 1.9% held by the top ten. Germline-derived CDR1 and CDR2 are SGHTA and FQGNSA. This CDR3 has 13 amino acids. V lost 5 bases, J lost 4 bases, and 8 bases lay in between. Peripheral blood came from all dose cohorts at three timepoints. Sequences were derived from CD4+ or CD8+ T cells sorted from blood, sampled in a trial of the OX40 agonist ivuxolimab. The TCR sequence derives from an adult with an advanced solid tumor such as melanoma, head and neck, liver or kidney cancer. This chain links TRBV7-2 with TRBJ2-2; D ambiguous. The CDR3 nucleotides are TGTGCCAGCAGCCCCCGGCGCACCGGGGAGCTGTTTTTT. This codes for CASSPRRTGELFF.